Shown below are 20 T cell receptor beta chains from a single sample sequenced in a study of T-cell reconstitution after alpha-beta-depleted transplantation in children. This sample's TCRbeta library carried unique molecular identifier barcodes. TCRdb independently ran MiXCR on the PCR reads; one entry per CDR3 protein. The sample lists 200,000 to 250,000 distinct CDR3 sequences; 9.7% were seen once. Source: PBMCs from the stem cell graft donor, taken from the stem cell graft. The receptors derive from a human donor who donated a stem cell graft to a child with SCID.

This clonotype was observed at least ten times. V is TRBV20-1 and J is TRBJ2-7; D tentatively fits TRBD1 or TRBD2 (5 bases each). CDR1 DFQATT and CDR2 SNEGSKA come from the germline V gene (reference sequence). Trimming removed 5 bases at V and 1 base at J, with 12 bases between. CDR3 length: 13 amino acids. The CDR3 loop reads CSAGGPGSYEQYF. CDR3 in DNA: TGCAGTGCTGGGGGTCCGGGGTCCTACGAGCAGTACTTC.

Many counts were recorded for this clonotype. The rearrangement joins TRBV20-1 to TRBJ1-2; 9 bases line up with TRBD1. The germline CDR1 and CDR2 sequences are DFQATT and SNEGSKA (reference sequence). CDR3 length equals 14 residues. V was clipped by 1 base and J by 6 bases; unmatched bases: 6. The CDR3 nucleotides read TGCAGTGCTAGAGGACAGGGGGAAGTGGATGGCTACACCTTC. Its protein is CSARGQGEVDGYTF.

Comments on this clonotype: Sequence at one end of the junction differs from germline and may be a read error. DNA of the CDR3: TGTGCTAGCAGTTTCCAAAACAGCAATCAGCCCCACCATTTT. Translated: CASSFQNSNQPHHF. This chain uses TRBV27 with TRBJ1-5; no reliable D call. Per germline, CDR1 MNHEY and CDR2 SMNVEV (reference sequence). The CDR3 has 14 amino acids.

This clonotype appeared many times. J is TRBJ1-1 and V is TRBV7-2; no clear D. Trimming shortened V by 7 bases and J by 4 bases, and 16 bases separated the two germline ends. Germline CDR1 SGHTA, CDR2 FQGNSA. This CDR3 spans 14 amino acids. The CDR3 nucleotides read TGTGCCAGCAATTATAATGACCGCGGCACTGAAGCTTTCTTT. Amino acids: CASNYNDRGTEAFF.

This sequence joins TRBV6-5 and TRBJ1-5, with D unclear. The CDR3 contains 14 residues. Looked up from germline, CDR1 is MNHEY and CDR2 is SVGAGI. Deletions cut 2 bases from V and 8 bases from J, with 13 bases between. CDR3 DNA sequence: TGTGCCAGCAGTTACATGGGCAGCGAGGAGCCCCAGCATTTT. This codes for CASSYMGSEEPQHF.

Comments on this clonotype: Germline is not matched at one junction end, which may reflect a read error. The J gene is TRBJ2-2, the V gene TRBV20-1, with 12 bases fitting TRBD2. CDR3 length: 18 residues. Germline lookup yields CDR1 DFQATT and CDR2 SNEGSKA (reference sequence). The CDR3 is CCARTSGVSPANTGELFF. The CDR3 region has the DNA TGCTGTGCGCGGACTAGCGGGGTTTCTCCCGCGAACACCGGGGAGCTGTTTTTT.

The DNA of the CDR3 is TGTGCCAGCAGTCTGGGGTGCAGAGGGAATCAGCCCCAGCATTTT. Translation gives CASSLGCRGNQPQHF. The V call is TRBV12-3 or TRBV12-4, the J call TRBJ1-5; the D is unclear. The CDR3 is made up of 15 amino acids. V dropped 5 bases and J dropped 4 bases, with 15 bases sitting between them.

This clonotype has ten or more counts. The rearrangement links TRBV5-1 to TRBJ1-2, with D unresolved. The CDR3 contains 17 residues. V was shortened by 0 bases and J by 7 bases, with 22 bases between the two germline ends. Germline V gene data show CDR1 as SGHRS and CDR2 as YFSETQ. CDR3 region: CASSLEAGPQSAGGYTF. CDR3 nucleotides: TGCGCCAGCAGCTTGGAGGCAGGTCCTCAGTCCGCCGGTGGCTACACCTTC.

A remark on this clonotype: This may stem from a read error, because a much larger clone lies one nucleotide away. The chain is built from TRBV5-1 and TRBJ1-1; 9 nucleotides line up with TRBD1. V lost 2 bases and J lost 7; bases outside the gene matches: 9. Looked up from germline, CDR1 is SGHRS and CDR2 is YFSETQ. This CDR3 has 15 amino acids. The CDR3 nucleotides read TGCGCCAGCAGCTTCGAGGGACAGGGCAGTATTGAAGCTTTCTTT. Protein product: CASSFEGQGSIEAFF.

This clonotype occurred many times. V usage is TRBV20-1 and J usage is TRBJ1-2, with a possible D match to TRBD1 (6 bases). V was clipped by 3 bases and J by 3 bases, with 11 bases between them. This CDR3 has 13 amino acids. Germline CDR1 reads DFQATT; CDR2 reads SNEGSKA (reference sequence). The CDR3 reads CSARGQTDYGYTF. The CDR3 nucleotides read TGCAGTGCTAGGGGACAAACGGACTATGGCTACACCTTC.

In its sample, this clonotype was seen many times. This sequence joins TRBV5-6 and TRBJ1-1; tentative D call: TRBD1 (5 bases). The germline V gene has CDR1 SGHDT and CDR2 YYEEEE. CDR3 size: 16 residues. The V gene lost 1 base and the J gene lost 4 bases, with 17 bases spanning the gap. The CDR3 loop reads CASSLWGSESGTEAFF. CDR3 DNA sequence: TGTGCCAGCAGCTTGTGGGGGTCGGAATCGGGCACTGAAGCTTTCTTT. The variable domain in full, with the rest retrieved from reference TRBV5-6 and TRBJ1-1, is DAGVTQSPTHLIKTRGQQVTLRCSPKSGHDTVSWYQQALGQGPQFIFQYYEEEERQRGNFPDRFSGHQFPNYSSELNVNALLLGDSALYLCASSLWGSESGTEAFFGQGTRLTVV.

The rearrangement links TRBV15 to TRBJ2-4; 7 bases align to TRBD2. Looked up from germline, CDR1 is LNHNV and CDR2 is YYDKDF (reference sequence). The CDR3 spans 20 residues. J lost 0 bases, V lost 3 bases, and 17 bases had no gene match. The CDR3 bases are TGTGCCACCAGCAGGGATACGCGGTTGGGGAGGGCTTTAGCCAAAAACATTCAGTACTTC. Protein product: CATSRDTRLGRALAKNIQYF.

The sample holds many counts of this clonotype. The chain has TRBV20-1 and TRBJ1-1; 8 bases are shared with TRBD1. The germline gives CDR1 DFQATT, CDR2 SNEGSKA (reference sequence). The CDR3 extends over 13 amino acids. V lost 2 bases to trimming and J lost 8 bases; unmatched junction nucleotides: 7. In DNA form, the CDR3 reads TGCAGTGCTAGAAGGAGCAGGGGGCTAGAAGCTTTCTTT. Translated: CSARRSRGLEAFF.

This clonotype was found many times. In nucleotides, the CDR3 is TGTGCCAGCAGTCCGTGGACAGGGGACACTGAAGCTTTCTTT. As protein: CASSPWTGDTEAFF. The gene calls are TRBV12-3 or TRBV12-4 and TRBJ1-1, with TRBD1 identical over 9 bases. The length of the CDR3 is 14 residues. V dropped 5 bases and J dropped 3; count of bases not matched to a gene: 4.

This clonotype appeared many times. The V call is TRBV5-1, the J call TRBJ2-1; the D call may be TRBD1 or TRBD2 (5 bases each). Trimming shortened V by 4 bases and J by 4 bases, and 18 bases separated the two germline ends. The length of the CDR3 is 16 residues. Germline CDR1 reads SGHRS; CDR2 reads YFSETQ. DNA of the CDR3: TGCGCCAGCAGCGGAACAACGGGACCCCGATACAATGAGCAGTTCTTC. The encoded protein is CASSGTTGPRYNEQFF.

This clonotype was seen ten or more times. The rearrangement uses TRBV6-5 and TRBJ2-5, with 9 bases fitting TRBD2. Germline values: CDR1 MNHEY, CDR2 SVGAGI. V shed 0 bases, J shed 0 bases, and the junction held 5 bases outside the gene matches. The CDR3 runs to 17 residues. This CDR3 reads CASSYSTLAGYQETQYF. CDR3 nucleotide sequence: TGTGCCAGCAGTTACTCGACCCTAGCGGGATACCAAGAGACCCAGTACTTC.

This clonotype was counted at least ten times. One end of the junction is discordant with germline, which a read error may explain. The genes are TRBV4-2 and TRBJ1-1; 7 bases map to TRBD1. Per the germline V gene, CDR1 is LGHNA and CDR2 is YNFKEQ. The CDR3 loop spans 14 amino acids. The CDR3 region has the DNA TGTGCCAGCAGCCTCCACAGGGGACGGAGCGGTTACCTATTT. This codes for CASSLHRGRSGYLF.

V usage is TRBV20-1 and J usage is TRBJ2-1, with TRBD2 identical over 14 bases. CDR1 is DFQATT, CDR2 SNEGSKA, per germline (reference sequence). The CDR3 extends over 16 amino acids. The ends lost 6 bases at V and 1 base at J; junction bases unmatched: 5. In DNA form, the CDR3 reads TGCAGTGCCTTGGGACTAGCGGGGGCGTCCTACAATGAGCAGTTCTTC. Residues: CSALGLAGASYNEQFF.

This clonotype has a count of ten or more. The CDR3 DNA is TGTGCCAGCAGCCGGACTAGCGGGGTTTACAATGAGCAGTTCTTC. Protein: CASSRTSGVYNEQFF. The genes are TRBV7-9 and TRBJ2-1; 12 bases match TRBD2. The CDR3 sequence is 15 residues long. The trim removed 5 bases at V and 4 bases at J, leaving 3 bases unmatched. Germline CDR1 is SEHNR and CDR2 is FQNEAQ (reference sequence).

This clonotype was detected only a few times. The V and J genes are TRBV6-2 or TRBV6-3 and TRBJ2-1; TRBD2 aligns across 11 bases. Germline-derived CDR1 and CDR2 are MNHEY and SVGEGT. The CDR3 is made up of 16 amino acids. J gave up 4 bases and V 5 bases, and 7 bases lay outside the gene matches. CDR3 bases: TGTGCCAGCAGTGACCATAGCGGGGGGGATTACAATGAGCAGTTCTTC. It is translated as CASSDHSGGDYNEQFF.